This TCR beta chain appears in the sequencing data of a study of shared clonotypes between healthy human individuals (dated by TCRdb to 2018 to 2021). For the study in its entirety: A couple of women and three men aged 18 to 49 years were included in the cohort. The study deeply sequenced blood TCR repertoires of five healthy adults to estimate repertoire size and the extent of clonotype sharing between individuals. To increase sequencing depth and limit assay-specific biases, different laboratories used diverse techniques to prepare libraries and sequence TCR repertoires. Each donor's leukapheresis produced roughly between roughly 0.85 and 9 billion PBMCs.

The paper's findings and limits, for the study overall: Pairwise subsampling indicated that sequencing depth was expected to affect the degree of clonotype sharing among donors. Sampling was limited to blood, and TCR repertoires in tissue likely differ from TCR repertoires in blood. The genetic and exposure-history diversity represented was limited by the small number of donors.

The germline V gene encodes CDR1 ENHRY and CDR2 SYGVKD. V is pruned by 8 bases and J by 2 bases, leaving 2 bases of the junction without a gene match. There are 14 amino acids in the CDR3, from cysteine to phenylalanine inclusive. Only the CDR3 portion is preserved as DNA: 42 bases, with reading frame beginning at the first base. Donors were healthy HIV-negative adults with no recently reported acute infections or vaccinations. Every donor was a Caucasian adult residing in Nashville, Tennessee, USA. For unsorted samples, about 90 million PBMCs were counted, and genomic DNA was extracted using the QIAamp DNA Blood Mini kit. Blood was obtained by leukapheresis, after which PBMCs were separated by Ficoll-Histopaque density gradient centrifugation and cryopreserved in liquid nitrogen vapor phase. A note on this clone: What this receptor recognizes is not known. The input lacks base qualities; no much larger clone sits a single base away.

Using the deep immunoSEQ assay, TCR CDR3 regions were amplified from genomic DNA by multiplex PCR. Extracted genomic DNA from each cell subset was distributed evenly across all wells of several immunoSEQ 96-well plates, and each plate was treated as a replicate. For unsorted PBMC, 300 ng genomic DNA, equal to about 30,000 T cell genomes, was loaded into each replicate PCR. Ten immunoSEQ deep assay plates were used to sequence unsorted PBMC genomic DNA. The purified libraries were quantified using a Qubit 3.0 fluorometer, sized with a Bioanalyzer 2100, and then quantified again using the KAPA Library Quantification kit. Every immunoSEQ 96-well plate was sequenced on a dedicated single-read 150-cycle Illumina NextSeq 550 flow cell. The authors' analysis ran thus. The immunoSEQ output contained only junctional sequences without quality scores, so filtering could not match that applied to full-length reads. To assign V/J genes and CDR3, sequences were annotated against IMGT germline references using PyIR, a Python wrapper for IgBLAST v1.9. Any read was removed if the V/J assignment was weak (E-value above 1e-6), the CDR3 was missing, or the read contained stop codons, out-of-frame junctions, or ambiguous translated residues. A V3J clonotype was defined by an identical inferred V gene, J gene, and CDR3 amino acid sequence. Percentage overlap between repertoires was calculated by dividing the number of shared unique clonotypes by the size of the smaller repertoire. RTK rarefaction, the Chao1 estimator, and Recon v2.1 estimates of unobserved clonotypes were used to assess repertoire richness. TCRdb limited this immuneACCESS table to in-frame rearrangements with V and J called. A share of clones is missing; checked studies link under half to unresolved V genes, and the rest is unexplained. The DNA was the basis for D and trimming; V, J and clone size are from that table. For this sample the table gives around 500,000 clones, of which less than 80% were detected only once. The ten largest clonotypes hold around 13% of the sample.

The sequencing sample was made of PBMCs. The receptor was derived from a woman between 35 and 50 years old in good health. Some clones in this sample may be carry-over from other donors' samples. The receptor chain draws on TRBV10-3 and TRBJ2-3; TRBD2 lines up with 12 middle nucleotides. CDR3 region: CAIRTSGNTDTQYF. In nucleotide form, the sequence is TGTGCCATCCGGACTAGCGGGAACACAGATACGCAGTATTTT.